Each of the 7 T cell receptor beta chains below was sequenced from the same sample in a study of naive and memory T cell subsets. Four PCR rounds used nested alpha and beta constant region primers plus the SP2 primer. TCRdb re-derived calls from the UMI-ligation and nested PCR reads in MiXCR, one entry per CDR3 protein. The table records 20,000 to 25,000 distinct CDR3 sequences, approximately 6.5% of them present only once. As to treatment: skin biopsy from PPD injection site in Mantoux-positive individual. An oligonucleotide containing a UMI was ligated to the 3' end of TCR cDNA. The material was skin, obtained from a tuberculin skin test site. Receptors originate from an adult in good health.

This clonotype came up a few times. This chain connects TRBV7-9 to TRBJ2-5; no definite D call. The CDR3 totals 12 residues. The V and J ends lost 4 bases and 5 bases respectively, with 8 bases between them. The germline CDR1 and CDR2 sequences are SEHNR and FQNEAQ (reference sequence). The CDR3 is CASSWGPETQYF. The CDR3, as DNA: TGTGCCAGCAGCTGGGGTCCCGAGACCCAGTACTTC.

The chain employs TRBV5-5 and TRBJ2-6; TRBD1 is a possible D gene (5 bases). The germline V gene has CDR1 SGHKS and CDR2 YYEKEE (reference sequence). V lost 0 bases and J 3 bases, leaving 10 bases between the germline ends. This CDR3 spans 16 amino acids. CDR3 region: CASSLGRQLGANVLTF. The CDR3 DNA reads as TGTGCCAGCAGCTTGGGCCGACAGCTTGGGGCCAACGTCCTGACTTTC.

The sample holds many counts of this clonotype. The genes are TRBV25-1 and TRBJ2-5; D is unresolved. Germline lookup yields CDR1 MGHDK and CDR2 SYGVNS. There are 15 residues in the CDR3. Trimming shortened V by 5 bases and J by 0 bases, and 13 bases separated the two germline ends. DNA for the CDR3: TGTGCCAGCAGTTCTCCAGCGTTGTACCAAGAGACCCAGTACTTC. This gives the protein CASSSPALYQETQYF.

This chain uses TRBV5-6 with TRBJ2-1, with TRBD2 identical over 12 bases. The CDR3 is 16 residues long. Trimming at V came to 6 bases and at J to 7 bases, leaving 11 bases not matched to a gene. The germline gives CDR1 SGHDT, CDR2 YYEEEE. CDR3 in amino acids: CASTPGRLAGANEQFF. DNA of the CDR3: TGTGCCAGCACCCCGGGTCGACTAGCGGGAGCTAATGAGCAGTTCTTC.

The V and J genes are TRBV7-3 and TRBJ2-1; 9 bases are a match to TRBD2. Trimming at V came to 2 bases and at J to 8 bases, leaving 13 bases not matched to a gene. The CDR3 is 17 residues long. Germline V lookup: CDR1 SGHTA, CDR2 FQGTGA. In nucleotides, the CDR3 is TGTGCCAGCAGCTTAGCCCTGGGTAGCGGGAGTTTCGATGAGCAGTTCTTC. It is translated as CASSLALGSGSFDEQFF.

The CDR3 sequence: CASSQGQNHYEQYF. The CDR3, as DNA: TGCGCCAGCAGCCAGGGACAGAACCACTACGAGCAGTACTTC. V and J are TRBV4-3 and TRBJ2-7; 7 bases line up with TRBD1. CDR3 length: 14 amino acids. CDR1 LGHNA and CDR2 YSLEER come from the germline V gene. With 3 bases clipped from V and 3 bases from J, the junction kept 5 bases outside the gene matches.

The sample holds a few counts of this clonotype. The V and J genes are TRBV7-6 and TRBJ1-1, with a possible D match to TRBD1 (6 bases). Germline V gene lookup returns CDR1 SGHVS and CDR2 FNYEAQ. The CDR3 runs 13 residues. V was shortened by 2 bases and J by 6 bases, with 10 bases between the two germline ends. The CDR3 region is CASSLYEGAEAFF. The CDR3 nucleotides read TGTGCCAGCAGCTTATACGAGGGGGCTGAAGCTTTCTTT.